Below are 2 T cell receptor beta chains sequenced from a single sample in a study of T cells in Graves' hyperthyroidism and ophthalmopathy. Amplification yielded TCR beta CDR3 regions, with RNA transcripts as the source. HTBI primers were the set used in a first-round RT-PCR of the TCR CDR3. A single record per CDR3 protein comes from TCRdb applying MiXCR to the multiplex PCR reads. The sample has roughly 580,000 distinct CDR3 sequences; approximately 13% are singletons. Sample: blood. These receptors came from a woman in her thirties with Graves' hyperthyroidism that later progressed to Graves' ophthalmopathy.

This clonotype was detected ten times or more. The J gene is TRBJ2-2, the V gene TRBV19; tentative D call: TRBD2 (5 bases). There are 15 residues in the CDR3. The germline CDR1 and CDR2 sequences are LNHDA and SQIVND (reference sequence). Trimming pared 4 bases from V and 2 bases from J, leaving 11 bases between. CDR3 sequence (DNA): TGTGCCAGTAGTACCTGGACGGGAAACACCGGGGAGCTGTTTTTT. This encodes CASSTWTGNTGELFF.

This clonotype was observed at least ten times. The genes are TRBV7-2 and TRBJ2-3; D unclear. The CDR3 extends over 14 amino acids. V gave up 0 bases and J gave up 1 base, with 5 bases separating them. Per the germline V gene, CDR1 is SGHTA and CDR2 is FQGNSA. CDR3 in amino acids: CASSLALGTDTQYF. The DNA for the CDR3 is TGTGCCAGCAGCTTAGCACTTGGCACAGATACGCAGTATTTT.